The source of this TCR beta chain is a study of blood T cell repertoires in COVID-19. The wider study: Acute and convalescent COVID-19 samples came from the United States, Italy and Spain. Sample material is recorded as cDNA or gDNA derived from T cells, B-cell-depleted T cells, or PBMCs.

The method was immunoSEQ multiplex PCR; TCRdb's version includes in-frame clones alone and lacks a portion of them. This sample has 130,000 to 150,000 clones, with around four fifths found just once. V was trimmed by 8 bases and J by 2 bases, leaving 13 bases between them. The CDR3 covers 13 residues. The receptor's source is a human donor in a cohort sampled during active COVID-19. Material: peripheral blood. The chain uses TRBV12-3 or TRBV12-4 and TRBJ2-7; possibly TRBD1 for D (6 bases). The chain's CDR3 is CASSYGDTYEQYF. CDR3 bases: TGTGCCAGCTCTTATGGGGACACCTACGAGCAGTACTTC.